This is a list of T cell receptor beta chains from one sample in a study of technical replicates of blood from a few donors. Assay used: immunoSEQ multiplex PCR; TCRdb lists only in-frame clones, some missing. This table holds about 62,000 clones, around 92% found once. Sequenced sample: PBMCs. The origin of the receptors is a human donor in good health. Some clones in this sample may be carry-over from other donors' samples. Both conserved end residues are trimmed from each CDR3. For some rows the clone size is stated as once, few or many, or as a class when expanded; others skip it.

>TRBV29-1|few|TRBJ1-1
SVFVKGAEAF
>TRBV7-2|-|TRBJ1-3
ASSSQGPYSGNTIY
>TRBV7-2|-|TRBJ1-1
ASGSVQMNTEAF
>TRBV14|-|TRBJ1-2
ASSRTDREGLGYT
>TRBV9|-|TRBJ1-1
ASSGGQGNTEAF
>TRBV7-9|-|TRBJ2-3
ASSLDTPGGPTDTQY
>TRBV9|-|TRBJ1-1
ASSAQGTANTEAF
>TRBV15|-|TRBJ1-6
ATSRDDADNSPLH
>TRBV19|-|TRBJ2-7
ASSIASGFYEQY
>TRBV6-1|-|TRBJ2-1
ASSDVSGFIYNEQF
>TRBV6-4|-|TRBJ2-3
ASSESRGATDTQY
>TRBV7-3|-|TRBJ2-7
ASSSSGGAYEQY
>TRBV7-9|-|TRBJ2-5
ASSLLEVYETQY
>TRBV7-2|-|TRBJ2-1
ASSSLILVNPRDNEQF
>TRBV7-3|-|TRBJ2-3
ASSLIAGVGTDTQY
>TRBV12-5|-|TRBJ1-5
ASGTDSRGSSNQPQH
>TRBV5-6|-|TRBJ2-5
ASSPPTVGTQY
>TRBV19|-|TRBJ2-7
ASSIVSGFNEQY
>TRBV11-2|-|TRBJ1-1
ASSHLKKGPNTEAF
>TRBV7-2|-|TRBJ2-1
ASSPPGGHNEQF
>TRBV5-6|-|TRBJ1-5
ASSAGQVSNQPQH
>TRBV10-3|-|TRBJ1-5
AISESAGVDQPQH
>TRBV7-2|-|TRBJ2-7
ASSIGQGLNEQY
>TRBV29-1|-|TRBJ1-2
SCGLDYGYT
>TRBV5-6|-|TRBJ1-3
ASSFQGTRTRDTIY
>TRBV9|-|TRBJ1-6
ASSPGNSPLH
>TRBV9|-|TRBJ2-5
ASSAERGRGTQY
>TRBV27|-|TRBJ2-1
ASSLSIGRGGVYNEQF
>TRBV6-6|-|TRBJ1-5
ASSYSTGTSNQPQH
>TRBV7-9|-|TRBJ2-7
ASTQASGQGSYEQY
>TRBV6-1|-|TRBJ1-5
ASSEFQNQPQH
>TRBV5-3|-|TRBJ1-6
ARSSPGQPHYNSPLH
>TRBV5-1|-|TRBJ1-4
ASSLAGSENEKLF
>TRBV28|-|TRBJ2-5
ASSYRSGETQY
>TRBV19|-|TRBJ2-7
ASSMEAGVVYEQY
>TRBV28|-|TRBJ2-3
ASTSGGHPTDTQY
>TRBV6-1|-|TRBJ1-5
ASSEFERQPQH
>TRBV4-2|-|TRBJ1-2
ASRDTAISSYT
>TRBV18|-|TRBJ1-2
ASSLDRSSYGYT
>TRBV7-2|-|TRBJ1-1
ASSSWTGEAF
>TRBV2|-|TRBJ2-3
ASSESGTSTDTQY
>TRBV7-3|-|TRBJ2-3
ASSLSSTDTQY
>TRBV5-1|-|TRBJ2-7
ASSPRGGSYEQY
>TRBV15|-|TRBJ2-6
ATSRGEEASSGANVLT
>TRBV11-2|-|TRBJ2-2
ASSRTGTPPGELF
>TRBV18|few|TRBJ2-3
ASSPLTLAQSTDTQY
>TRBV7-8|-|TRBJ2-7
ASSLGGTSLYEQY
>TRBV18|-|TRBJ2-7
ASSPVGQGNEQY
>TRBV9|-|TRBJ2-6
ASSEGLADTRGANVLT
>TRBV7-2|-|TRBJ1-1
ASSMGDRPNTEAF
>TRBV5-4|once|TRBJ2-1
ASSSIFRRGNEQF
>TRBV7-8|-|TRBJ2-5
ASSRTGGSETQY
>TRBV2|few|TRBJ1-1
ASSYNRWGGIRENTEAF